Sequencing of this T cell receptor beta chain was carried out in a study of shared clonotypes between healthy human individuals. Looking at the study overall: Per donor, three plates held CD4 naive cells, three held CD4 memory, two held CD8 naive and one held CD8 memory. Study findings and constraints: Generally, naive subsets came out with larger estimated richness than memory subsets. Rarefaction showed sorted-subset sequencing was incomplete despite large depth. Among donors, clonotype sharing was expected to be affected by sequencing depth.

As concerns this clone: Antigen: not known.

The junction had 2 bases not matched to a gene; V was cut back by 6 bases and J by 5 bases. From germline, CDR1 is MDHEN and CDR2 SYDVKM. The CDR3 length is 14 residues. Naive CD8 populations comprised CD45RO-negative cells positively selected for CCR7, excluding terminally differentiated effector memory CD45RA+ cells. Sequencing was performed with immunoSEQ multiplex PCR; in TCRdb, only in-frame clones are kept and a portion is missing. Of millions of clones detected, about 92% appear once; the ten largest clones hold about 1.5%. The gene calls are TRBV28 and TRBJ2-1, with TRBD2 matching 12 bases. This TCR came from a young man in good health. Some clones in this sample may be carry-over from other donors' samples. Sequencing was done on a sample of naive CD8+ T cells from PBMCs. CDR3 DNA sequence: TGTGCCAGCAGACTAGCGGGAGGCGACAATGAGCAGTTCTTC. Translation gives CASRLAGGDNEQFF.